What follows are 7 T cell receptor beta chains derived from one specimen sequenced in a study of a mutant IDH1 vaccine in newly diagnosed glioma. The protocol was immunoSEQ multiplex PCR, while the TCRdb copy is restricted to in-frame clones and leaves out a portion. The repertoire holds 60,000 to 75,000 clones, with 85% to 90% as singletons. Time point given: week 35, safety follow-up. Each vaccine dose was 300 ug of mutant IDH1 20-mer peptide, with topical imiquimod. No antigens are known for them. Sequencing was performed on PBMCs, taken from a glioma patient whose treatment included an IDH1 peptide vaccine. Every receptor here comes from a young man with glioma.

The chain uses TRBV5-1 and TRBJ2-7; the match to TRBD2 covers 8 bases. From germline, CDR1 is SGHRS and CDR2 YFSETQ. V lost 2 bases and J lost 2; bases outside the gene matches: 9. The CDR3 is 16 residues long. CDR3: CASSFGAGGRTYEQYF. Written as DNA, the CDR3 is TGCGCCAGCAGCTTCGGTGCGGGGGGCCGGACCTACGAGCAGTACTTC. The variable domain in full, completed from reference TRBV5-1 and TRBJ2-7, reads KAGVTQTPRYLIKTRGQQVTLSCSPISGHRSVSWYQQTPGQGLQFLFEYFSETQRNKGNFPGRFSGRQFSNSRSEMNVSTLELGDSALYLCASSFGAGGRTYEQYFGPGTRLTVT.

This rearrangement joins TRBV10-2 to TRBJ1-5; TRBD1 is a possible D gene (6 bases). The germline CDR1 and CDR2 sequences are WSHSY and SAAADI. This CDR3 spans 17 amino acids. Trimming took 3 bases from V and 6 from J, leaving 21 bases between them. CDR3 sequence: CASSEKGGGEQGQPQHF. The CDR3 DNA reads as TGCGCCAGCAGTGAAAAAGGGGGTGGGGAGCAAGGTCAGCCCCAGCATTTT.

The chain uses TRBV7-9 and TRBJ1-1, with 10 positions matching TRBD1. This CDR3 is 17 amino acids long. With V trimmed by 2 bases and J by 1 base, 7 bases remained unmatched. Germline V gives CDR1 SEHNR, CDR2 FQNEAQ (reference sequence). This CDR3 reads CASSLPRGQGENTEAFF. The CDR3, as DNA: TGTGCCAGCAGCTTACCTAGAGGACAGGGGGAGAACACTGAAGCTTTCTTT.

This chain links TRBV27 with TRBJ2-2; perhaps TRBD1 as D (5 bases). CDR1 and CDR2 (germline): MNHEY, SMNVEV (reference sequence). V was trimmed by 3 bases and J by 0 bases, leaving 8 bases between them. The CDR3 is 15 residues long. CDR3 nucleotides: TGTGCCAGCAGTTTGAGCAGGGCGAACACCGGGGAGCTGTTTTTT. Protein sequence: CASSLSRANTGELFF.

The chain combines TRBV2 with TRBJ2-7; TRBD2 agrees at 8 bases. CDR3 size: 14 residues. The germline CDR1 and CDR2 sequences are SNHLY and FYNNEI. The V gene end was trimmed by 4 bases and the J gene end by 4 bases; junction bases not matched to a gene: 6. The CDR3, as DNA: TGTGCCAGCAGTGGCCATCCGGGAGGGTACGAGCAGTACTTC. Protein product: CASSGHPGGYEQYF.

V is TRBV2 and J is TRBJ2-7, with 10 bases matching TRBD1. This CDR3 is built from 13 residues. Germline V gene data show CDR1 as SNHLY and CDR2 as FYNNEI. Unmatched junction bases numbered 1, after V lost 4 bases and J lost 4 bases. This chain's CDR3 is CASSVGQGYEQYF. The CDR3 DNA sequence: TGTGCCAGCAGTGTGGGACAGGGGTACGAGCAGTACTTC.

The chain recombines TRBV29-1 with TRBJ2-5; the D is unclear. Germline V gene data show CDR1 as SQVTM and CDR2 as ANQGSEA. Between the trimmed V and J ends, which lost 4 bases and 9 bases, there was a span of 12 bases. CDR3 length equals 11 residues. CDR3 coding DNA: TGCAGCGTTGTCCTGGACCGGGCCCAGTACTTC. It is translated as CSVVLDRAQYF.